This entry describes one TCR beta chain. Its antigen is currently unknown. The data are from a study of blood T cells in healthy people across ages. Whole-study results and caveats: From one million sequenced T cells, diversity estimates were lower bounds.

V gave up 4 bases and J gave up 1 base; unmatched junction bases: 6. The CDR3 length is 15 residues. A second PCR of about 7 to 12 cycles used a sample-barcoded 5' primer and a J-beta primer mix. Each CDR3 protein is one row after TCRdb ran MiXCR on the 5' RACE reads. The sample contains 800,000 to 1,300,000 distinct CDR3 sequences, 25% of which appear only once. A minimum of 5 micrograms of total RNA was extracted per sample. These data are also associated with another study on T cells of mothers and their children.

This clonotype was obtained from a girl aged 2-10 years in good health. The chain has TRBV12-3 or TRBV12-4 and TRBJ1-1; 7 positions match TRBD1. Sequenced input: blood. As DNA, the CDR3 is TGTGCCAGCAGTTCCTGGGACAGACCGAACACTGAAGCTTTCTTT. It specifies CASSSWDRPNTEAFF.